What follows are 14 T cell receptor beta chains derived from one specimen sequenced in a study of regulatory T cells in long-lasting Graves disease. Arm-PCR of CDR3 regions and iRepertoire HTBI primers were the basis on which TCR beta libraries were built. One entry per CDR3 protein, called by TCRdb with MiXCR from the multiplex PCR reads. The sample has about 400,000 distinct CDR3 sequences; around 20% are singletons. Time point meaning: persistent/refractory GD, antithyroid drugs over 5 years with positive TRAb. RNA from PBMCs was the source of the TCR library. The starting material was peripheral blood mononuclear cells (PBMCs), obtained when the disease was refractory, from a patient treated with antithyroid drugs. Every receptor here comes from a female donor with Graves disease.

There are many counts of this clonotype. The chain carries TRBV20-1 and TRBJ2-7, with TRBD2 matching over 9 bases. This CDR3 region has 15 residues. The trim removed 6 bases at V and 6 bases at J, leaving 15 bases unmatched. Germline V lookup: CDR1 DFQATT, CDR2 SNEGSKA (reference sequence). This CDR3 reads CSANHAGGFMGEQYF. The CDR3 nucleotides read TGCAGTGCCAACCACGCGGGAGGGTTCATGGGCGAGCAGTACTTC.

The sample holds many counts of this clonotype. The chain links TRBV28 to TRBJ1-3; D not certain. Germline V gene sequence: CDR1 MDHEN, CDR2 SYDVKM. With 6 bases removed from V and 7 bases from J, the gap between germline ends came to 16 bases. This CDR3 is 14 amino acids long. The chain's CDR3 is CASSEPVGFNTIYF. In DNA form, the CDR3 reads TGTGCCAGCAGCGAGCCGGTAGGGTTCAACACCATATATTTT.

There are many counts of this clonotype. The chain employs TRBV2 and TRBJ1-1, with D unclear. CDR3 length: 12 amino acids. From germline, CDR1 is SNHLY and CDR2 FYNNEI. Trimming removed 2 bases at V and 1 base at J, with 2 bases between. The chain's CDR3 is CASSERNTEAFF. The CDR3 region has the DNA TGTGCCAGCAGTGAACGGAACACTGAAGCTTTCTTT.

This clonotype was seen at least ten times. The chain employs TRBV6-1 and TRBJ1-1; D gene uncertain. Trimming stripped 0 bases from V and 1 base from J, with 3 bases between. CDR3 length: 13 residues. Germline lookup yields CDR1 MNHNS and CDR2 SASEGT. The CDR3 DNA reads as TGTGCCAGCAGTGAAGCGCCGAACACTGAAGCTTTCTTT. Translating gives CASSEAPNTEAFF.

The chain joins TRBV18 to TRBJ1-1; no clear D gene. Germline CDR1 is KGHSH and CDR2 is LQKENI. There are 14 residues in the CDR3. Trimming shortened V by 2 bases and J by 1 base, and 8 bases separated the two germline ends. DNA of the CDR3: TGTGCCAGCTCACCAGCGGGCGAGAACACTGAAGCTTTCTTT. It specifies CASSPAGENTEAFF.

The sample holds a few counts of this clonotype. The chain combines TRBV20-1 with TRBJ2-7, with 11 bases lining up with TRBD2. The trim removed 1 base at V and 4 bases at J, leaving 12 bases unmatched. There are 17 residues in the CDR3. Germline CDR1 is DFQATT and CDR2 is SNEGSKA (reference sequence). The CDR3 DNA reads TGCAGTGCTAGAGTCCAGCAACCGGGACTAGCGGTTTACGAGCAGTACTTC. Encoded protein: CSARVQQPGLAVYEQYF.

This clonotype turned up a few times. The chain links TRBV19 to TRBJ2-2, with D perhaps assigned TRBD1 or TRBD2 (5 bases each). V shed 9 bases and J shed 5 bases, with 22 bases lying between them. The CDR3 loop spans 16 amino acids. Germline CDR1 reads LNHDA; CDR2 reads SQIVND (reference sequence). The CDR3 protein is CASHRGTAVGTGELFF. The CDR3 coding sequence is TGTGCCAGCCACCGAGGGACCGCGGTCGGAACCGGGGAGCTGTTTTTT.

This clonotype was observed many times. The chain combines TRBV29-1 with TRBJ1-1, with 7 bases fitting TRBD1. CDR3 size: 12 residues. V lost 5 bases, J lost 4 bases, and 4 bases stayed unmatched. Germline loops: CDR1 SQVTM, CDR2 ANQGSEA. The chain's CDR3 is CSVMTGSTEAFF. The CDR3 bases are TGCAGCGTTATGACAGGGAGCACTGAAGCTTTCTTT.

This clonotype was found a few times. This rearrangement joins TRBV27 to TRBJ2-7; possibly TRBD2 for D (5 bases). Germline values: CDR1 MNHEY, CDR2 SMNVEV (reference sequence). Trimming removed 6 bases at V and 5 bases at J, with 11 bases between. This CDR3 spans 12 amino acids. The CDR3 nucleotides are TGTGCCAGCAGATCCTCGGGGAACGAGCAGTACTTC. Encoded protein: CASRSSGNEQYF.

This clonotype has a handful of counts. V usage is TRBV5-1 and J usage is TRBJ1-1; D gene unclear. CDR1 and CDR2 (germline): SGHRS, YFSETQ. The CDR3 runs to 15 residues. The V end lost 0 bases, the J end lost 1 base, and 10 bases lay between the germline ends. Here the CDR3 reads CASSLGHQANTEAFF. CDR3 nucleotides: TGCGCCAGCAGCTTGGGCCACCAAGCGAACACTGAAGCTTTCTTT.

A word on this clonotype: A much larger clone differs by one base, so this may be a read error. This CDR3 reads CASSSELLTQCF. The CDR3 DNA is TGTGCCAGCAGTTCTGAACTTTTGACACAGTGCTTC. The chain links TRBV12-3 or TRBV12-4 to TRBJ2-7; D ambiguous. This CDR3 has 12 amino acids.

CDR3 nucleotide sequence: TGCAGTGCTTTTCCGACTAGCGGATACAATGAGCAGTTCTTC. Protein: CSAFPTSGYNEQFF. The genes are TRBV20-1 and TRBJ2-1, with 9 positions matching TRBD2. CDR3 length: 14 amino acids. Unmatched junction bases numbered 6, after V lost 5 bases and J lost 4 bases. The germline gives CDR1 DFQATT, CDR2 SNEGSKA (reference sequence).

This clonotype was observed a few times. The chain combines TRBV6-2 or TRBV6-3 with TRBJ1-2, with 7 bases lining up with TRBD1. CDR1 and CDR2 (germline): MNHEY, SVGEGT. This CDR3 is built from 16 residues. Germline trimming cut 4 bases from V and 3 bases from J; bases unmatched to any gene: 11. This CDR3 reads CASSSPRTGNHYGYTF. The CDR3 nucleotides read TGTGCCAGCAGTTCCCCCCGGACAGGAAATCACTATGGCTACACCTTC.

The rearrangement links TRBV11-2 to TRBJ2-7; 8 positions agree with TRBD1. The CDR3 length is 15 residues. Per germline, CDR1 SGHAT and CDR2 FQNNGV. V was clipped by 1 base and J by 7 bases; unmatched bases: 9. CDR3 protein: CASSLGQTGAGEQYF. The CDR3 DNA sequence: TGTGCCAGCAGCTTAGGACAGACAGGGGCTGGTGAGCAGTACTTC.